A single sample gave rise to the 30 T cell receptor beta chains below, sequenced in a study of CD8+ T cells in alopecia areata. cDNA serving as the sequencing template came from extracted, reverse transcribed RNA. The repertoire was sequenced with immunoSEQ multiplex PCR; TCRdb's copy has only in-frame clones and lacks some. Observed in the sample are about 270,000 clones, none of them singletons. Cells that came from pooled cutaneous lymph nodes were sorted using CD4, CD8alpha, NKG2D, NKG2ACE and other markers. The material sequenced was CD4+ T cells sorted from a lymph node. These receptors all stem from a C3H/HeJ mouse with alopecia areata. As its MHC haplotype, the strain has H2-k.

Only a few counts were recorded for this clone. Germline and genes: mouse. Read data end 3 residues before the CDR3 end; the end is taken from the germline J gene. This CDR3 is also generated by other DNA sequences in the sample. This chain uses TRBV5 with TRBJ1-6, with D perhaps TRBD1 (6 bases). Being an ORF, TRBJ1-6 has a function that is uncertain. Trimming left V 0 bases short and J 9 bases short, with 6 bases between. The V gene's germline CDR1 is LGHNA and CDR2 YNLKQL (reference sequence). The CDR3 runs 13 residues. This CDR3 reads CASSQEGGSPLYF. CDR3 bases read: TGTGCCAGCAGCCAAGAAGGGGGTTCGCCC.

This clone appeared many times. Gene names are the mouse ones. With the read ending 4 residues before the CDR3 end, the germline J gene is used to fill in that end. This rearrangement joins TRBV17 to TRBJ2-3, with TRBD1 identical over 7 bases. Germline CDR1 MNHDT, CDR2 YYDKIL. The CDR3 has 14 amino acids. J gave up 4 bases and V 3 bases, and 4 bases lay outside the gene matches. Partial CDR3 DNA: TGTGCTAGCAGTAGGACAGGGAGGACAGAA. Its protein is CASSRTGRTE. Given in full, the CDR3 is CASSRTGRTETLYF.

This clone occurred a few times. Each gene name is a mouse one. The read ends 4 residues before the CDR3 terminus; that terminus is restored from the germline J gene. This chain joins TRBV5 and TRBJ2-7; D may be TRBD2 (6 bases). Per germline, CDR1 LGHNA and CDR2 YNLKQL (reference sequence). The CDR3 runs to 15 residues. The V and J ends lost 0 bases and 3 bases respectively, with 12 bases between them. The CDR3 protein is CASSQDSLGSYEQYF. The CDR3 DNA, read in part, is TGTGCCAGCAGCCAAGATTCCCTGGGGAGCTAT.

This clone was picked up a small number of times. Genes and germline are mouse. The missing CDR3 end, 4 residues past where the read stops, is filled in from the germline J gene. V gene TRBV13-1 combines with J gene TRBJ2-4; 9 bases are shared with TRBD1. This CDR3 is 15 amino acids long. Looked up from germline, CDR1 is NSHNY and CDR2 is SYGAGN. V shed 3 bases, J shed 2 bases, and the junction held 4 bases outside the gene matches. The CDR3 bases that were read are TGTGCCAGCAGTGGGGGACAGGGAAATCAAAAC. Protein: CASSGGQGNQN. The complete CDR3 sequence is CASSGGQGNQNTLYF.

As concerns this clone: Mouse names are used for the genes. The CDR3 end is not reached by the read, which stops 4 residues before it; the germline J gene fills it in. The sample contains more than one DNA sequence encoding this CDR3. The V gene is TRBV14, the J gene TRBJ2-5; TRBD1 matches 9 bases. The CDR3 extends over 13 amino acids. CDR1 and CDR2 from the germline V gene are SGHDT and FRDEAV. The part of the CDR3 DNA that was read is TGTGCCAGCAGTCGGGACAGGGAGGAC. Translated, it gives CASSRDRED. The full CDR3 sequence reads CASSRDREDTQYF. Full variable domain (rest looked up from reference TRBV14 and TRBJ2-5): EAGVTQSPRYAVLQEGQAVSFWCDPISGHDTLYWYQQPRDQGPQLLVYFRDEAVIDNSQLPSDRFSAVRPKGTNSTLKIQSAKQGDTATYLCASSRDREDTQYFGPGTRLLVL.

About this clone: Any gene name here is a mouse gene name. The CDR3 end is not reached by the read, which stops 4 residues before it; the germline J gene fills it in. Other DNA sequences in this sample translate to the same CDR3. The chain has TRBV13-1 and TRBJ2-5, with 7 bases fitting TRBD1. This CDR3 comprises 13 residues. The V gene's germline CDR1 is NSHNY and CDR2 SYGAGN. V lost 5 bases, J lost 0 bases, and 0 bases stayed unmatched. The CDR3 sequence is CASRGQNQDTQYF. The sequenced CDR3 bases are TGTGCCAGCAGGGGACAGAACCAAGAC.

This clone has a handful of counts. Mouse germline and gene names are used. The read terminates 4 residues before the CDR3 end, so the remaining end is supplied by the germline J gene. The chain joins TRBV12-1 to TRBJ2-5, with TRBD2 matching over 10 bases. The CDR3 extends over 14 amino acids. CDR1 and CDR2 (germline): SGHSN, HYEKVE. Trimming at V came to 4 bases and at J to 3 bases, leaving 3 bases not matched to a gene. CDR3 in amino acids: CASSPGLGQDTQYF. The DNA read from the CDR3 is TGTGCCAGCTCCCCGGGACTGGGGCAAGAC.

As concerns this clone: Genes and germline come from the mouse. The read comes to an end 4 residues before the CDR3 does, leaving the germline J gene to fill in the end. This same CDR3 is encoded by further DNA sequences in the sample. The chain recombines TRBV19 with TRBJ2-1, with a tentative D call TRBD1 (6 bases). CDR3 length: 15 amino acids. Trimming pared 1 base from V and 4 bases from J, leaving 12 bases between. Germline assignment: CDR1 FNHDT and CDR2 SITEND (reference sequence). Partial CDR3 DNA: TGTGCCAGCAGTATAACCGGGCAGGGGTATGCT. Encoded protein: CASSITGQGYA. The whole CDR3 is CASSITGQGYAEQFF.

This clone showed up just a few times. Gene labels here are mouse ones. The read falls 4 residues short of the CDR3 end, and the missing part is taken from the germline J gene. This sequence joins TRBV13-1 and TRBJ2-7; D is undetermined. CDR3 size: 13 residues. CDR1 is NSHNY, CDR2 SYGAGN, per germline. This CDR3 reads CASSDASPYEQYF. The sequenced part of the CDR3 DNA is TGTGCCAGCAGTGATGCATCCCCGTAT.

For this clone: Genes and germline come from the mouse. The read gets to within 4 residues of the CDR3 end, and the germline J gene fills in the rest. The chain employs TRBV13-2 and TRBJ2-5; 14 nucleotides align to TRBD2. The CDR3 is 17 amino acids. Germline V gene data show CDR1 as NNHNN and CDR2 as SYGAGS (reference sequence). CDR3 loop: CASGDAGGLGGPDTQYF. Partial CDR3 DNA: TGTGCCAGCGGTGATGCAGGGGGACTGGGGGGGCCAGAC.

As to this clone: Gene names and germline refer to mouse. The DNA ends 4 residues before the CDR3 does, and the rest of the CDR3 is filled in from the germline J gene. The V call is TRBV5, the J call TRBJ2-5; D possibly corresponds to TRBD2 (5 bases). Trimming stripped 0 bases from V and 1 base from J, with 8 bases between. CDR3 length: 15 amino acids. CDR1 and CDR2 (germline): LGHNA, YNLKQL (reference sequence). CDR3 DNA, as far as it was read: TGTGCCAGCAGCCAAGAGCTCTGGGACCAAGAC. Translation: CASSQELWDQD. In full, the CDR3 is CASSQELWDQDTQYF.

This clone was counted between two and nine times. Gene names and germline match the mouse. The read halts 4 residues ahead of the CDR3 end, with the missing end drawn from the germline J gene. The same CDR3 is also encoded by other DNA sequences in this sample. The rearrangement links TRBV1 to TRBJ2-3; D is unclear. V was clipped by 1 base and J by 3 bases, with 5 bases between them. Germline CDR1 is NSQYPW and CDR2 is LRSPGD (reference sequence). The CDR3 sequence is 13 residues long. The sequenced part of the CDR3 DNA is TGCACCTGCAGTGCAGTTTCCGCAGAA. Its protein product is CTCSAVSAE. The whole CDR3 sequence reads CTCSAVSAETLYF.

To note about this clone: The gene symbols are mouse symbols. Read sequence stops 3 residues before the CDR3 end, and the germline J gene provides the missing end. V and J are TRBV1 and TRBJ1-6; 7 bases line up with TRBD1. TRBJ1-6 is an ORF, and what it does is uncertain. V lost 3 bases to trimming and J lost 0 bases; unmatched junction nucleotides: 8. The CDR3 totals 18 residues. CDR1 is NSQYPW and CDR2 is LRSPGD in the germline V gene (reference sequence). The CDR3 sequence is CTCSAPGQINSYNSPLYF. CDR3 bases read: TGCACCTGCAGTGCCCCGGGACAGATAAATTCCTATAATTCGCCC.

This clone was detected only a few times. Any gene name here is a mouse gene name. Coverage ceases 4 residues before the CDR3 finishes, and the germline J gene fills in the end. This chain uses TRBV1 with TRBJ1-1, with unresolved D. The germline gives CDR1 NSQYPW, CDR2 LRSPGD (reference sequence). This CDR3 spans 11 amino acids. The sequenced CDR3 bases are TGCACCTGCAGTGCGAGGGCA. Translating gives CTCSARA. The entire CDR3 sequence reads CTCSARAEVFF.

This clone has more than one count but fewer than ten. Mouse germline and gene names are used. The read stops 4 residues short of the end of the CDR3; the missing end is completed from the germline J gene. This same CDR3 is encoded by further DNA sequences in the sample. This chain links TRBV19 with TRBJ1-2; D unresolved. Trimming stripped 1 base from V and 4 bases from J, with 8 bases between. The CDR3 is made up of 13 amino acids. Germline CDR1 FNHDT, CDR2 SITEND (reference sequence). This CDR3 reads CASSILGGSDYTF. The part of the CDR3 DNA that was read is TGTGCCAGCAGTATACTGGGAGGCTCC.

This clone has more than one count but fewer than ten. The listed genes are named as in mouse. Coverage ceases 4 residues before the CDR3 finishes, and the germline J gene fills in the end. The rearrangement uses TRBV19 and TRBJ2-7; D ambiguous. The CDR3 runs 12 residues. Trimming stripped 0 bases from V and 3 bases from J, with 4 bases between. The V gene's germline CDR1 is FNHDT and CDR2 SITEND (reference sequence). CDR3 bases read: TGTGCCAGCAGTATAGCAGACTAT. It specifies CASSIADY. The full-length CDR3 reads as CASSIADYEQYF.

This clone was seen a handful of times. Mouse names are used for the genes. The sequenced fragment ends 4 residues before the CDR3 boundary, so the rest is inferred from the germline J gene. The chain employs TRBV13-2 and TRBJ2-1; 10 nucleotides match TRBD2. This CDR3 spans 15 amino acids. In germline, CDR1 is NNHNN, CDR2 SYGAGS (reference sequence). J lost 3 bases, V lost 0 bases, and 0 bases had no gene match. CDR3 DNA (partial): TGTGCCAGCGGTGATGACTGGGGGGGCTATGCT. Translating it yields CASGDDWGGYA. In full, the CDR3 is CASGDDWGGYAEQFF.

In the case of this clone: Genes and germline come from the mouse. The DNA ends 3 residues before the CDR3 does, and the rest of the CDR3 is filled in from the germline J gene. J is TRBJ1-6 and V is TRBV19; unclear D gene. TRBJ1-6 is treated as an ORF (open reading frame) with a function not yet certain. V was cut by 0 bases and J by 8 bases, with 6 bases left in between. The germline gives CDR1 FNHDT, CDR2 SITEND (reference sequence). This CDR3 has 13 amino acids. CDR3 residues: CASSIEGDSPLYF. The covered CDR3 bases are TGTGCCAGCAGTATAGAGGGTGATTCGCCC.

About this clone: Mouse names are used for the genes. The read halts 3 residues ahead of the CDR3 end, with the missing end drawn from the germline J gene. Other DNA variants within this sample encode the same CDR3. This chain uses TRBV1 with TRBJ1-6; D is unclear. TRBJ1-6 is reported as an ORF; its role is uncertain. V was trimmed by 0 bases and J by 3 bases, leaving 6 bases between them. This CDR3 contains 15 residues. From germline, CDR1 is NSQYPW and CDR2 LRSPGD (reference sequence). This CDR3 is CTCSADRSYNSPLYF. CDR3 DNA (partial): TGCACCTGCAGTGCAGATCGCAGCTATAATTCGCCC.

This clone has a handful of counts. The genes are named according to mouse. The read gets to within 4 residues of the CDR3 end, and the germline J gene fills in the rest. The chain employs TRBV13-2 and TRBJ1-2; D perhaps matches TRBD1 (6 bases). V lost 2 bases, J lost 3 bases, and 11 bases lay in between. CDR3 size: 14 residues. Germline values: CDR1 NNHNN, CDR2 SYGAGS (reference sequence). Incomplete CDR3 DNA: TGTGCCAGCGGTGAAAGGGGGAAGGACTCC. As protein: CASGERGKDS. From start to end, the CDR3 is CASGERGKDSDYTF.

This clone was detected only a few times. Gene names and germline match the mouse. The sequenced CDR3 bases are TGTGCCAGCAGTGATGAGGGGGGGCCAAACACCGGG. It codes for CASSDEGGPNTG. The entire CDR3 is CASSDEGGPNTGQLYF. The chain uses TRBV13-3 and TRBJ2-2, with TRBD2 identical over 8 bases. With the read ending 4 residues before the CDR3 end, the germline J gene is used to fill in that end. CDR3 length: 16 amino acids. The junction had 1 base not matched to a gene; V was cut back by 0 bases and J by 0 bases. Germline V gene lookup returns CDR1 NNHDY and CDR2 SYVADS.

This clone was seen a handful of times. These gene names are mouse names. Sequencing ends 4 residues short of the CDR3 end; the germline J gene provides the rest. The genes are TRBV13-1 and TRBJ2-5; 7 bases fit TRBD1. From germline, CDR1 is NSHNY and CDR2 SYGAGN. The CDR3 is 14 amino acids. After removal of 0 bases from V and 3 bases from J, the junction contained 1 base not matched to a gene. The CDR3 bases that were read are TGTGCCAGCAGTGATGTGACAGGGCAAGAC. This sequence encodes CASSDVTGQD. The full CDR3 protein reads CASSDVTGQDTQYF.

A remark on this clone: These gene names are mouse names. The read falls 3 residues short of the CDR3 end, and the missing part is taken from the germline J gene. J is TRBJ1-6 and V is TRBV13-3; tentatively, D is TRBD1 (6 bases). TRBJ1-6 is an ORF for which the function is uncertain. Germline CDR1 NNHDY, CDR2 SYVADS. This CDR3 has 16 residues. V was trimmed by 4 bases and J by 0 bases, leaving 11 bases between them. The CDR3 here is CASSWGHYSYNSPLYF. CDR3 bases read: TGTGCCAGCAGTTGGGGACATTATTCCTATAATTCGCCC.

In its sample, this clone was seen a few times. Mouse names are used for the genes. Coverage ceases 4 residues before the CDR3 finishes, and the germline J gene fills in the end. V gene TRBV17 combines with J gene TRBJ1-1, with 8 bases matching TRBD1. Germline loops: CDR1 MNHDT, CDR2 YYDKIL. CDR3 length: 14 residues. V dropped 5 bases and J dropped 1; count of bases not matched to a gene: 3. The sequenced part of the CDR3 DNA is TGTGCTAGCAGTCCCGGGACAGGGAACACA. This gives the protein CASSPGTGNT. The whole CDR3 is CASSPGTGNTEVFF.

This clone came up a few times. All gene names here are mouse names. The read is 4 residues too short to cover the CDR3 end, so that end is filled in from the germline J gene. The rearrangement uses TRBV13-1 and TRBJ2-5, with D hard to call. Trimming removed 0 bases from V and 3 bases from J, with 11 bases in between. Per germline, CDR1 NSHNY and CDR2 SYGAGN. There are 15 residues in the CDR3. CDR3 sequence: CASSDAGRVQDTQYF. Partial CDR3 DNA: TGTGCCAGCAGTGATGCAGGCCGGGTGCAAGAC.

A word on this clone: Genes here carry mouse names. The missing CDR3 end, 4 residues past where the read stops, is filled in from the germline J gene. This chain uses TRBV31 with TRBJ2-4, with D hard to call. Germline V gene lookup returns CDR1 GKSSPN and CDR2 SITVG. V was shortened by 2 bases and J by 0 bases, with 6 bases between the two germline ends. The CDR3 sequence is 13 residues long. The CDR3 protein is CAWSYQSQNTLYF. The part of the CDR3 DNA that was read is TGTGCCTGGAGTTATCAAAGTCAAAAC.

This clone was found a few times. Germline and genes here are mouse. Sequencing ends 4 residues short of the CDR3 end; the germline J gene provides the rest. The rearrangement uses TRBV14 and TRBJ2-3, with 10 bases fitting TRBD1. The CDR3 has 16 amino acids. Unmatched junction bases numbered 8, after V lost 5 bases and J lost 2 bases. Germline loops: CDR1 SGHDT, CDR2 FRDEAV. Incomplete CDR3 DNA: TGTGCCAGCAGCACCGACAGGGGGCGGGATGCAGAA. Translating gives CASSTDRGRDAE. In full, the CDR3 is CASSTDRGRDAETLYF.

Worth noting for this clone: The genes are named according to mouse. The CDR3 end is not reached by the read, which stops 4 residues before it; the germline J gene fills it in. The identical CDR3 is also encoded by other nucleotide sequences in the sample. V is TRBV13-3 and J is TRBJ2-1; TRBD2 matches at 11 bases. V lost 0 bases to trimming and J lost 1 base; unmatched junction nucleotides: 0. Germline V CDR1 and CDR2: NNHDY, SYVADS. The CDR3 consists of 16 residues. This CDR3 reads CASSDGLGGNYAEQFF. CDR3 bases read: TGTGCCAGCAGTGATGGACTGGGGGGGAACTATGCT.

The sample holds a few counts of this clone. Gene names are the mouse ones. Read sequence stops 4 residues before the CDR3 end, and the germline J gene provides the missing end. The rearrangement uses TRBV1 and TRBJ1-2; D might be TRBD1 (6 bases). The CDR3 covers 14 residues. Looked up from germline, CDR1 is NSQYPW and CDR2 is LRSPGD (reference sequence). CDR3 protein: CTCSADWGGYDYTF. Incomplete CDR3 DNA: TGCACCTGCAGTGCAGATTGGGGGGGCTAC.

As to this clone: Gene names refer to mouse genes. The read ends 4 residues early relative to the CDR3; the germline J gene fills the gap. V gene TRBV1 combines with J gene TRBJ1-2, with D unclear. CDR3 length equals 13 residues. V was clipped by 4 bases and J by 0 bases, with 6 bases between them. CDR1 is NSQYPW and CDR2 is LRSPGD in the germline V gene (reference sequence). The CDR3 spells CTCSEQANSDYTF. The sequenced CDR3 bases are TGCACCTGCAGTGAACAAGCAAACTCC.